These 13 T cell receptor beta chains were all obtained from the same sample, sequenced in a study of T cell changes during pregnancy in multiple sclerosis. Using immunoSEQ multiplex PCR, the repertoire was profiled, and TCRdb retains in-frame clones only, with some absent. The sample lists under 50,000 clones; almost 90% were seen once. The sequencing here drew on peripheral blood, taken in the first trimester of pregnancy. Source of these receptors: a female donor in good health, enrolled as a control in a pregnancy study.

The chain is built from TRBV27 and TRBJ2-1; 7 bases map to TRBD2. The CDR3 runs 13 residues. Per the germline V gene, CDR1 is MNHEY and CDR2 is SMNVEV (reference sequence). The V gene end was trimmed by 6 bases and the J gene end by 8 bases; junction bases not matched to a gene: 7. The CDR3 DNA is TGTGCCAGCAGCCGGACTAGTTTGGATGAGCAGTTCTTC. Its protein product is CASSRTSLDEQFF.

The J gene is TRBJ2-7, the V gene TRBV25-1; 14 nucleotides match TRBD2. From germline, CDR1 is MGHDK and CDR2 SYGVNS. The CDR3 sequence is 15 residues long. V lost 3 bases to trimming and J lost 6 bases; unmatched junction nucleotides: 4. The CDR3 bases are TGTGCCAGCAGTGATGGGGGACTAGCGGGAGCCGAGCAGTACTTC. It translates to CASSDGGLAGAEQYF.

The chain links TRBV28 to TRBJ1-2; D is unclear. This CDR3 region has 14 residues. Germline lookup yields CDR1 MDHEN and CDR2 SYDVKM. Trimming shortened V by 5 bases and J by 4 bases, and 14 bases separated the two germline ends. As DNA, the CDR3 is TGTGCCAGCAGTCCGGAGGCCAGAATCTATGGCTACACCTTC. It encodes CASSPEARIYGYTF.

This chain joins TRBV5-1 and TRBJ1-1; TRBD1 might be the D (6 bases). V dropped 5 bases and J dropped 7 bases, with 30 bases sitting between them. Germline CDR1 SGHRS, CDR2 YFSETQ. This CDR3 region has 18 residues. Here the CDR3 reads CASRKSVRTEQLGGEAFF. Written as DNA, the CDR3 is TGCGCCAGCAGGAAGTCGGTTCGTACAGAACAACTAGGGGGTGAAGCTTTCTTT.

The chain joins TRBV7-2 to TRBJ1-2; possibly TRBD1 for D (6 bases). The CDR3 loop spans 13 amino acids. The germline CDR1 and CDR2 sequences are SGHTA and FQGNSA. With 10 bases removed from V and 8 bases from J, the gap between germline ends came to 20 bases. The CDR3 is CATYGPLTGGYTF. In DNA, the CDR3 is TGTGCCACATACGGGCCACTTACAGGGGGCTACACCTTC.

This chain uses TRBV2 with TRBJ2-5; TRBD1 matches at 8 bases. CDR1 is SNHLY, CDR2 FYNNEI, per germline. The CDR3 has 13 amino acids. V trimming: 5 bases; J trimming: 5 bases; junction bases outside the gene matches: 4. The CDR3 nucleotides are TGTGCCAGCAGTCGCCGGGACAGGGAGACCCAGTACTTC. It is translated as CASSRRDRETQYF.

The chain recombines TRBV19 with TRBJ1-5; no clear D. Germline-derived CDR1 and CDR2 are LNHDA and SQIVND (reference sequence). V was shortened by 7 bases and J by 0 bases, with 13 bases between the two germline ends. The CDR3 is 15 residues long. The CDR3 reads CASKEGVYSNQPQHF. The CDR3 DNA is TGTGCCAGTAAAGAGGGAGTTTATAGCAATCAGCCCCAGCATTTT.

This chain joins TRBV19 and TRBJ1-5; D perhaps matches TRBD1 (5 bases). CDR1 is LNHDA and CDR2 is SQIVND in the germline V gene (reference sequence). The CDR3 totals 16 residues. V was cut by 5 bases and J by 3 bases, with 17 bases left in between. Here the CDR3 DNA reads TGTGCCAGTAGTCCGACAGAGGTCTTAATCAATCAGCCCCAGCATTTT. This translates into CASSPTEVLINQPQHF.

The chain is built from TRBV18 and TRBJ1-5; no reliable D call. The CDR3 is 14 residues long. Germline assignment: CDR1 KGHSH and CDR2 LQKENI. Between the trimmed V and J ends, which lost 1 base and 5 bases, there was a span of 9 bases. The CDR3 DNA follows: TGTGCCAGCTCACCACAACCCCGCGATCAGCCCCAGCATTTT. It yields the protein CASSPQPRDQPQHF.

The V and J genes are TRBV5-1 and TRBJ1-3; 9 bases are shared with TRBD1. The CDR3 sequence is 17 residues long. Germline CDR1 reads SGHRS; CDR2 reads YFSETQ. The trim removed 3 bases at V and 3 bases at J, leaving 10 bases unmatched. CDR3 loop: CASSWTAQGAGGNTIYF. The CDR3 DNA reads as TGCGCCAGCAGCTGGACAGCACAGGGGGCGGGTGGAAACACCATATATTTT.

The V and J genes are TRBV19 and TRBJ2-5, with 10 positions matching TRBD2. In germline, CDR1 is LNHDA, CDR2 SQIVND (reference sequence). This CDR3 spans 16 amino acids. Trimming removed 3 bases from V and 1 base from J; junction bases left unmatched: 5. For the CDR3, the DNA is TGTGCCAGTAGTATTGGTAGCGGGGGGCGCCAAGAGACCCAGTACTTC. It encodes CASSIGSGGRQETQYF.

The V gene is TRBV4-1, the J gene TRBJ1-2; TRBD1 aligns across 8 bases. V lost 4 bases and J lost 6; bases outside the gene matches: 10. The length of the CDR3 is 15 residues. Germline V CDR1 and CDR2: MGHRA, YSYEKL. The CDR3 nucleotides are TGCGCCAGCAGCCCCGGACAGGGCGCGGTTAATGGCTACACCTTC. Protein product: CASSPGQGAVNGYTF.

This chain joins TRBV28 and TRBJ1-5; tentative D call: TRBD1 (5 bases). V shed 6 bases and J shed 6 bases, with 12 bases lying between them. CDR1 is MDHEN and CDR2 is SYDVKM in the germline V gene. The length of the CDR3 is 13 residues. CDR3 amino acids: CASRPGGVQPQHF. Written as DNA, the CDR3 is TGTGCCAGCAGACCCGGGGGGGTTCAGCCCCAGCATTTT.